This T cell receptor (beta chain) was found in a study of beta chain features in type 1 diabetes. Whole-study findings and limits: In patients and controls equally, PCR might favor templates that are shorter. More deletions and fewer insertions at VDJ junctions were found in patients with type 1 diabetes. All four CD4+ subsets from Type 1 diabetes patients carried moderately but significantly shorter TCRB CDR3s.

Each of the sorted populations had a purity greater than 95%. The isolated RNA, all of it, was reverse transcribed, so expressed TCRB transcripts were what got sequenced. Produced via immunoSEQ multiplex PCR; TCRdb's table is partial and in-frame only. This table holds 95,000 to 110,000 clones, 28% found once. A few counts support this clone. Its cognate antigen is unknown. The germline V gene encodes CDR1 MGHDK and CDR2 SYGVNS. The V end was cut by 1 base, the J end by 12 bases, with 10 bases between. CDR3 length: 12 amino acids. The chain carries TRBV25-1 and TRBJ2-4; D call uncertain. Material for sequencing was central memory CD4+ T cells from blood. This TCR was recovered from a woman under 30 with type 1 diabetes. This CDR3 is CASSESETAQYF. In DNA form, the CDR3 reads TGTGCCAGCAGTGAATCGGAAACAGCTCAGTACTTC.